A single count supports the clone carrying this T cell receptor (beta chain). Each PCR replicate run on unsorted PBMC took in around 290 ng DNA, some 28,000 T cell genomes. Profiled with immunoSEQ multiplex PCR; TCRdb holds only in-frame clones, not every one. The sample contains a few hundred thousand clones, around 77% of which appear only once. This sample is part of a study of shared clonotypes between healthy human individuals. V shed 4 bases, J shed 3 bases, and the junction held 8 bases outside the gene matches. CDR1 SGHVS and CDR2 FQNEAQ come from the germline V gene. The CDR3 loop spans 15 amino acids.

This TCR was recovered from a woman in her thirties or forties in good health. Some clones in this sample may be carry-over from other donors' samples. This chain uses TRBV7-8 with TRBJ2-7; 8 bases fit TRBD1. Source material: PBMCs. CDR3 bases: TGTGCCAGCAGCTCAACATCCGGGACAGGCTACGAGCAGTACTTC. Its translation: CASSSTSGTGYEQYF.